This note documents a single T cell receptor beta chain sequence. Its antigen is still unknown. In total, just over 650 healthy bone marrow donors made up the cohort. At the time of sampling, every cohort member was nominally healthy, though immune exposures that went unrecorded were likely present. The donor tested CMV seronegative and was one of the 352 seronegative cohort members. Every donor gave a peripheral blood sample, and the peripheral blood mononuclear cells from that sample were used for TCR beta sequencing. The Qiagen DNeasy Blood Extraction Kit was used to extract genomic DNA from the blood cell samples. V is pared back by 1 base and J by 4 bases, with 11 bases lying between the germline termini. Including the terminal cysteine and phenylalanine, the CDR3 comprises 14 residues. Only the CDR3 portion is preserved as DNA: 42 bases, with reading frame beginning at the first base. From the germline V gene, CDR1 is SGHVS and CDR2 is FQNEAQ.

These data originate in a study of cytomegalovirus exposure and HLA in healthy donors (dated by TCRdb to 2016 to 2017). For the wider study: An earlier analysis of 587 of the donors reported about 250 Gb of sequence data and 120 million or so unique TCR beta sequences from about 179 million T cells. An early release covering roughly 580 HLA-typed donors comprised 250 to 350 gigabases of sequencing data and tens of millions of unique TCR sequences. Among the roughly 410 genotyped donors, roughly 80% belonged to the genetic ancestry cluster associated with self-reported Caucasian donors. The study aimed to test whether cataloging public T cell receptors could reveal signatures of past pathogen exposure. Using immunosequencing, the study profiled T cell repertoires from about 650 subjects and related those repertoires to cytomegalovirus serostatus. In addition to the first cohort of approximately 650 subjects, a separate validation cohort of 120 different subjects was used. High-throughput TCR immunosequencing, statistical association of individual TCRs with disease status, and machine learning were combined to predict cytomegalovirus infection status. A later analysis re-examined previously published TCR beta repertoires from several hundred donors and added high-resolution HLA genotyping to investigate patterns of TCR occurrence. Rather than drawing on any new phenotypic data, the later analysis identified candidate immune exposures from TCR beta sequences and the way those sequences occurred across donors. An earlier analysis of about 600 of the donors used high-throughput TCR beta sequencing to judge whether each TCR beta V gene segment behaved as functional or pseudogenic. Donor age, sex, ethnicity and CMV serostatus were compiled together with the repertoire data. Genome-wide SNP genotypes for about 55% of the roughly 670 donors were used in a later genetic analysis, which treated that subset as a discovery cohort. Every discovery cohort repertoire had been produced on one sequencing platform. Both class I and class II loci were covered by HLA typing, at four-digit resolution. Typing coverage differed by locus: A, B, C, DRB1 and DQB1 were typed in about 620-640 donors, DQA1 in 500 to 550, DPA1 in some 600, and DPB1 in just under 490. Roughly five DR-DQ haplotypes were handled as single units for association and clustering because linkage in the cohort was strong. Among 398 genotyped donors of the cohort, an average of roughly 230,000 unique TCR beta nucleotide sequences was sequenced per donor, of which about 19% were non-productive.

Library method: the immunoSEQ multiplex PCR assay. For the multiplex PCR, a mixture combining 60 forward primers for TCR Vbeta segments and 13 reverse primers for TCR Jbeta segments was used. A multiplex PCR assay on genomic DNA amplified the CDR3 region of rearranged TCR beta genes. Amplified TCR beta libraries were sequenced as 87-base-pair reads on the Illumina HiSeq System. The paper's processing steps were these. Across the roughly 600 repertoires, a later analysis counted tens of millions of unique TCR beta chains, 9 million to 14 million of which were shared by at least two donors. A nearest-neighbor algorithm error-corrected the raw reads and collapsed the reads into unique sequences, merging closely related sequences to remove PCR and sequencing errors. V, D and J gene segments were assigned by aligning CDR3 sequences to IMGT reference sequences. For a sequence to be retained, at least a six-nucleotide match to both a V gene segment and a J gene segment was required. Rearrangements were called productive when the CDR3 lacked stop codons and stayed in frame with V and J; all others were non-productive. CDR3 was defined according to IMGT convention as the region running from the second conserved V-encoded cysteine to the conserved J-encoded phenylalanine. The earlier analysis of fewer than 700 of the donors excluded sequences that lacked an unambiguous match to a single V gene segment. In an earlier analysis of roughly 500 of the donors, V segments were called functional above 56.7% productive rearrangements and were called segregating when the between-donor standard deviation exceeded 5%. A statistical classification framework was built to diagnose cytomegalovirus status from the catalog of TCR beta chain sequences. In a later analysis, V and J genes were assigned by comparing TCR nucleotide sequences against IMGT/GENE-DB human TR gene sequences. The TCRdist pipeline was used in a later analysis to assign CDR3 sequences and most-parsimonious VDJ recombination scenarios. A later analysis defined each TCR beta chain by its CDR3 amino acid sequence plus V-gene family, and excluded reads lacking a unique V-gene family. As a way to deal with suspected cross-contamination and a sequencing artifact, a later analysis dropped 450 to 700 nucleotide sequences that were highly shared and had low generation probability. A later analysis calculated a clonal expansion index for each public chain from normalized within-repertoire ranks of inferred template counts. A later analysis computed generation probabilities with a VDJ recombination model fitted to out-of-frame rearrangements, and checked the results against IGoR. In a later analysis, TCR-TCR, TCR-HLA and TCR-CMV co-occurrence was scored with hypergeometric tests, and a repertoire-size bias correction was applied to TCR pairs. False discovery rates were estimated in a later analysis by permuting HLA or CMV assignments 20 times. In a later analysis, co-occurring TCRs were grouped using DBSCAN, with TCRdist sequence similarity added in when clustering inside HLA-allele-positive subsets. For co-occurrence clustering, repertoires with fewer than 30,000 or more than 120,000 public chains were excluded, along with five repertoires with anomalous nucleotide sharing. Here the immuneACCESS table is served through TCRdb, limited to in-frame sequences with V and J called. Missing clones are a known gap in these copies; in checked studies unresolved V genes cover under half, and the rest lacks a known reason. The V and J calls and clone size come from that table; D and trimming were worked out from the DNA. The sample has over 55,000 clones on record. The ten most abundant clones make up about 16% of the sample.

Study-wide findings and limitations: Presence/absence analyses assumed roughly uniform sequencing depth across donors, an assumption that may not hold. Linkage disequilibrium might explain the correlated functional status among segregating V segments, but an unknown experimental factor could not be excluded. A total of 150 to 200 TCR beta chains were listed by the study as associated with cytomegalovirus. A further reported finding was that TCR beta sequences accurately predicted the HLA-A and HLA-B alleles for most subjects in the first cohort. According to a later genetic analysis, donors in an Asian-associated ancestry cluster had fewer N-insertions in productive TCRs than the roughly 700-donor mean. In this cohort, only TCR beta chains were sequenced, and detectable features were limited by the absence of alpha or paired-chain data. Because counts were too low, about 18 rarely observed V segments, including chromosome 9 orphons, were left out of the earlier analysis of 587 of the donors. Because the 87-base-pair reads could not distinguish some IMGT-functional V segments, including TRBV6-2 and TRBV6-3, those segments were excluded. A cluster of highly shared sequence variants was judged likely to be a technical artifact of the sequencing pipeline. Immune exposure information for the cohort was limited to CMV serostatus. Because HLA typing was missing for some donors at each locus, association tests included only the typed subset. In an earlier analysis of 587 of the donors, most TCR beta V segments were observed in productive rearrangements about 90% or about 30% of the time, broadly matching IMGT annotations. In vitro tests confirmed that a few of the cytomegalovirus-associated TCR beta chains recognize cytomegalovirus antigens. At a false discovery rate of 0.05, a later analysis linked under 20,000 TCR beta sequences to specific HLA alleles. The classifier was reported to diagnose cytomegalovirus status with high specificity and sensitivity in both the original and validation cohorts. It was suggested by the authors that the approach could potentially be generalized to other disease states and immunological phenotypes. When HLA alleles, especially DR and DQ, strongly co-occurred, TCR associations were difficult to assign to individual alleles. According to a later analysis, most CMV-associated TCR beta chains appeared to be HLA-restricted, and the HLA associations seemed to be driven largely by CMV exposure. In a later analysis, HLA-associated TCR beta chains were found to be more clonally expanded and to have lower generation probabilities than equally common non-associated chains. In a later analysis, several top co-occurrence clusters were reported to appear linked to parvovirus B19, influenza, CMV and Epstein-Barr virus. Most TCR sequences were seen in very few donors, while some public TCRs were found in many individuals. A later analysis found that TCR association rates varied across HLA loci, with DRB1 alleles showing the most associated TCRs and HLA-C alleles the fewest. A later genetic analysis associated a missense DCLRE1C variant with V-gene and J-gene trimming of TCR beta chains, and an independent cohort replicated the association.

The receptor comes from a boy aged 5-17 years in good health and CMV-seronegative. Sequenced: PBMCs. Recombination linked TRBV7-8 to TRBJ2-7, with TRBD2 perhaps the D gene, on 6 matching bases. The CDR3 loop reads CASSLGRAGYEQYF. The DNA reads TGTGCCAGCAGCTTAGGACGCGCGGGGTACGAGCAGTACTTC.